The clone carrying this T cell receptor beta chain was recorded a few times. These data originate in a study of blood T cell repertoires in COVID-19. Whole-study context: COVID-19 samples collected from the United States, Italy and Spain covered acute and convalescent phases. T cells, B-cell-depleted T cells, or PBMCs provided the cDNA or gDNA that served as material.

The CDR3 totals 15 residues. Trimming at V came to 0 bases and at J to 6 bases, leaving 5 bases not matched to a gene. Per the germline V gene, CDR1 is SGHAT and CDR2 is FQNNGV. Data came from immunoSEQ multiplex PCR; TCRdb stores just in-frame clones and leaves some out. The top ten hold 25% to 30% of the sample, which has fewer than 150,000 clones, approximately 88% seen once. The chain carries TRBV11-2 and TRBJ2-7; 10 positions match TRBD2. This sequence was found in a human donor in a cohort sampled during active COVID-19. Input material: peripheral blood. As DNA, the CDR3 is TGTGCCAGCAGCTTAGAGGCACTAGCGGGGACCGAGCAGTACTTC. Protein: CASSLEALAGTEQYF.